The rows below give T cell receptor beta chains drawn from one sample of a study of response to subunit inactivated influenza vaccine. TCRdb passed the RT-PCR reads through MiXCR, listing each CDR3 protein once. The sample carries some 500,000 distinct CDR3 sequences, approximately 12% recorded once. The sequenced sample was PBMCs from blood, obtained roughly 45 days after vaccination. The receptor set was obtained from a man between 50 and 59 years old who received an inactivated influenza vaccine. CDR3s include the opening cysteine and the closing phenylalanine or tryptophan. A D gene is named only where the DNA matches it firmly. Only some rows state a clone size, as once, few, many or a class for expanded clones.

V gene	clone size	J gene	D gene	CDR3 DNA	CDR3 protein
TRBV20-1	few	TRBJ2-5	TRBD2	TGCAGTGGTTCGGGGGGTGAGGAGACCCAGTACTTC	CSGSGGEETQYF
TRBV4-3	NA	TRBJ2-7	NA	TGCGCCAGCAGCCAAGAACAAACTAGTCGGTGGGAGCAGTACTTC	CASSQEQTSRWEQYF
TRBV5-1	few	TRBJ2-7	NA	TGCGCCAGCAGCCTCTACGGCCCCTACGAGCAGTACTTC	CASSLYGPYEQYF
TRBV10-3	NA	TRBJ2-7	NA	TGTGCCATCAGTGAGCGGGACTACGAGCAGTACTTC	CAISERDYEQYF
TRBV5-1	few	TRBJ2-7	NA	TGCGCCAGCAGCCCGCGGCTCTCTAGCTCCTACGAGCAGTACTTC	CASSPRLSSSYEQYF
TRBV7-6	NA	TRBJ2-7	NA	TGTGCCAGCAGCTTTGGCTACGGTTACGAGCAGTACTTC	CASSFGYGYEQYF
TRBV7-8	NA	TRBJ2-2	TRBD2	TGTGCCAGCAGCTTAATCGGCGGGGGCACCGGGGAGCTGTTTTTT	CASSLIGGGTGELFF
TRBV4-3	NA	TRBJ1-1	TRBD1	TGCGCCAGCAGCCAAGATTCGAGGGGGCTAGGGGGCACTGAAGCTTTCTTT	CASSQDSRGLGGTEAFF
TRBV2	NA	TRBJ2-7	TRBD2	TGTGCCAACATCCTCGGGGGAGGGTCCTACGAGCAGTACTTC	CANILGGGSYEQYF
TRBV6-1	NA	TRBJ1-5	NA	TGTGCCTCGGGCAGGGATAGCAATCAGCCCCAGCATTTT	CASGRDSNQPQHF